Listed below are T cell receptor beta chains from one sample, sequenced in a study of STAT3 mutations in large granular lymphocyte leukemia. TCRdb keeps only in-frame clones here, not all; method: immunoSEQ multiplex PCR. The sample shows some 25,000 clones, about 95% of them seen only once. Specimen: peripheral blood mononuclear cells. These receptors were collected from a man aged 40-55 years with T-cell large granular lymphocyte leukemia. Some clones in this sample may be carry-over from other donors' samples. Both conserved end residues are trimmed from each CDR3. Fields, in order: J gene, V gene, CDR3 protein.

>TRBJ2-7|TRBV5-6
ASSAKTREQY
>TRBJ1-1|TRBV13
ASSSASQAF
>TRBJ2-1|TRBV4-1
ASSQGAGNYNEQF
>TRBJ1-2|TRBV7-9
ASSLGTGGYGYT
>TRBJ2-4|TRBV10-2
ASSRANIQY
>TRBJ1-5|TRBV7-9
ASSPGTGVNQPQH
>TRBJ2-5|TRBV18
ASSPNRDLQETQY
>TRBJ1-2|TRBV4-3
ASSQSGGAGYT
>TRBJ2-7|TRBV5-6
ASSYVGTGSEEQY
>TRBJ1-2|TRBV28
ASSLPDRGTRNT
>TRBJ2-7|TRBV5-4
ASSDGGYEQY
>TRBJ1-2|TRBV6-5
ASSYSAGGYGYT
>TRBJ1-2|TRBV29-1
SVRTGDYGYT
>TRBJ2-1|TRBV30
AWSGTGYNEQF
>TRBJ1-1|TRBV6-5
ASSYQGQNTEAF
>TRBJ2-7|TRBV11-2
ASSLAGYEQY
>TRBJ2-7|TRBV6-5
ASSYWRSGVGEQY
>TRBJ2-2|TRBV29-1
SGRQGIDTGELF
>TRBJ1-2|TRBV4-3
ASSQEARGVSNYGYT
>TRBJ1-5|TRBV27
ASSTGTGGSNQPQH
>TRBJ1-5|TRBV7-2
ASAPGQGFQPQH
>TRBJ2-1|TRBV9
ASSVDPGGGTSYNEQF
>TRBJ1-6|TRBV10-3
AISNPSAQGRNSPLH
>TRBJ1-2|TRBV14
ASSQDWGAGGYT
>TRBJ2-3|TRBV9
ASSVDQGADTQY
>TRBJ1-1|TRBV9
ASSVGQGNTEAF
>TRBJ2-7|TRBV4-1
ASSQERTAGSYEQY
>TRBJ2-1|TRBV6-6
ALRSRGAYNEQF
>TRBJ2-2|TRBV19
ASSIGSGAGGELF
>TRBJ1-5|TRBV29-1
SVGQGASNQPQH
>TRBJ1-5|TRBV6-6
ASSYGDRGGFQPQH
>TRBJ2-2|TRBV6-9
ASSTRDTLLFLNTGELF
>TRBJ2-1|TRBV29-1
SVRLSGLDEQF
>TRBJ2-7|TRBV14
ASSQEDEQY
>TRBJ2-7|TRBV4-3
ASSQGTGTGGYEQY
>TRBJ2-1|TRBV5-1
ASSSGQGSNQQF
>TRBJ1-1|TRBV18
ASSPAANTEAF
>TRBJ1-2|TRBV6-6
ASSQTGTFNYGYT
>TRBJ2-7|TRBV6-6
ASTLGGEQY
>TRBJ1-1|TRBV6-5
ASSYRGGGGTEAF
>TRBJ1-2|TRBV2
ASSEEDGYT